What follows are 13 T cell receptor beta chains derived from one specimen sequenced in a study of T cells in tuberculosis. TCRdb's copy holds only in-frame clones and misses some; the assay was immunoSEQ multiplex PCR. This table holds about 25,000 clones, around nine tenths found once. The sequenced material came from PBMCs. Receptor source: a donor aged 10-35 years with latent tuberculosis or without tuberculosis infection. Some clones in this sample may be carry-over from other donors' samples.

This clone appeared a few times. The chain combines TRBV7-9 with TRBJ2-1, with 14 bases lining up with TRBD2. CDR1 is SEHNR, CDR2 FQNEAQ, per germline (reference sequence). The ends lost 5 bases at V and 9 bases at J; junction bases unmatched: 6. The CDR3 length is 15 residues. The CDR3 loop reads CASSRTSGRIVEQFF. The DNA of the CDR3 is TGTGCCAGCAGCCGGACTAGCGGGAGGATCGTTGAGCAGTTCTTC.

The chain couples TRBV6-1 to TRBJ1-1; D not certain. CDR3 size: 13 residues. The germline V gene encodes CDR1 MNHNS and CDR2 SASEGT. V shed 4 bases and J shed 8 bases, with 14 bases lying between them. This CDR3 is CASSAERRVEAFF. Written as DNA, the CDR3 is TGTGCCAGCAGTGCCGAGCGGAGGGTCGAAGCTTTCTTT.

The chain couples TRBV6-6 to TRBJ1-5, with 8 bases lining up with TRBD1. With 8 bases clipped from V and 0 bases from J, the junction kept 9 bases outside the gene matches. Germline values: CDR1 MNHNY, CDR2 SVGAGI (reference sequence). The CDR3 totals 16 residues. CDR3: CASPGQGGYSNQPQHF. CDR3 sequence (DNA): TGTGCCAGCCCCGGACAGGGTGGCTATAGCAATCAGCCCCAGCATTTT.

The CDR3 sequence is CASSDDRGSEKLFF. In nucleotides, the CDR3 is TGTGCCAGCAGTGATGACAGGGGGAGCGAAAAACTGTTTTTT. The chain is built from TRBV6-1 and TRBJ1-4, with 9 bases that match TRBD1. Losses at the gene ends were 3 bases for V and 8 bases for J; bases not matched to a gene: 4. CDR1 is MNHNS and CDR2 is SASEGT in the germline V gene. The CDR3 has 14 residues.

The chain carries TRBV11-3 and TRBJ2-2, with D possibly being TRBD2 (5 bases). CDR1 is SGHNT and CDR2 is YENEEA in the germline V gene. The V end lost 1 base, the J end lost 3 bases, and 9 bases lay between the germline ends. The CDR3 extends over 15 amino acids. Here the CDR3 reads CASSLGDYDTGELFF. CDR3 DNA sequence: TGTGCCAGCAGCTTAGGCGACTACGACACCGGGGAGCTGTTTTTT.

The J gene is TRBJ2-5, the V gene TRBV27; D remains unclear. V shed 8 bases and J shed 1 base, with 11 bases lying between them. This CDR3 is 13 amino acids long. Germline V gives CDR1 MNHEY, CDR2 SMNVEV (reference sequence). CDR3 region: CASQRSRQETQYF. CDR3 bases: TGTGCCAGCCAGAGGTCCCGCCAAGAGACCCAGTACTTC.

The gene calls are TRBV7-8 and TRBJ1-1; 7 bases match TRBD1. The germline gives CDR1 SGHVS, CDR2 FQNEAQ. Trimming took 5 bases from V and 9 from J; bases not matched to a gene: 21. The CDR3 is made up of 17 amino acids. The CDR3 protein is CASSPRPESTGPGQAFF. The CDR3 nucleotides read TGTGCCAGCAGCCCAAGACCCGAGTCGACAGGGCCTGGCCAAGCTTTCTTT.

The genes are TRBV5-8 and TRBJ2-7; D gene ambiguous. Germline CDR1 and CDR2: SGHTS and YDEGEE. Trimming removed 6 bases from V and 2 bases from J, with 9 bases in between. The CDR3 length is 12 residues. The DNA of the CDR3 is TGTGCCAGCACCCCCAGGACCTACGAGCAGTACTTC. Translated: CASTPRTYEQYF.

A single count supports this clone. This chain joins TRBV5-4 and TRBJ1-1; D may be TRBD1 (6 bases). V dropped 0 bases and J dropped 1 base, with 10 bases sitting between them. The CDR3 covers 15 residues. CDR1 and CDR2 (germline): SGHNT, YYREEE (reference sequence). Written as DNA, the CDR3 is TGTGCCAGCAGCTTGGTCGGCAGGGGGAACACTGAAGCTTTCTTT. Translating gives CASSLVGRGNTEAFF.

CDR3 DNA sequence: TGTGCCAGTAGTAGAGGAGGGCGAAGCAATCAGCCCCAGCATTTT. This encodes CASSRGGRSNQPQHF. V is TRBV19 and J is TRBJ1-5, with unresolved D. The CDR3 spans 15 residues. V shed 4 bases and J shed 1 base, with 11 bases lying between them. The V gene's germline CDR1 is LNHDA and CDR2 SQIVND (reference sequence).

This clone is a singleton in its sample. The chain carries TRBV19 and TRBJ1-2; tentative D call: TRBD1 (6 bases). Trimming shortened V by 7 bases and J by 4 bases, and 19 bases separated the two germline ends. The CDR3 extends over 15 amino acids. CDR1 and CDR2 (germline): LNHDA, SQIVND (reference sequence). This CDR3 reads CASMQSPQGSYGYTF. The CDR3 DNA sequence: TGTGCCAGTATGCAGAGTCCGCAGGGGAGCTATGGCTACACCTTC.

The CDR3 coding sequence is TGTGCCAGCAGTCGTGCGGGGGGGTACCAAGAGACCCAGTACTTC. Translating it yields CASSRAGGYQETQYF. The chain employs TRBV27 and TRBJ2-5, with TRBD2 matching over 9 bases. This CDR3 is built from 15 residues. The junction had 4 bases not matched to a gene; V was cut back by 5 bases and J by 0 bases. Germline V gives CDR1 MNHEY, CDR2 SMNVEV (reference sequence).

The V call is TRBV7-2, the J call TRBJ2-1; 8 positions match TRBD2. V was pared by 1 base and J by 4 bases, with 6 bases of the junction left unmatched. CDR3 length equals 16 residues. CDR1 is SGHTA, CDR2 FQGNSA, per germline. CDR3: CASSLVALAVYNEQFF. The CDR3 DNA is TGTGCCAGCAGCTTAGTCGCACTAGCGGTTTACAATGAGCAGTTCTTC.